This TCR beta chain was captured in a study of T cell clonality in common variable immunodeficiency. General study findings and limits: TCRbeta clonality was increased in CVID versus healthy controls.

Data came from immunoSEQ multiplex PCR; TCRdb stores just in-frame clones and leaves some out. The sample includes some 52,000 clones, none of them occurring once. CDR3 length: 19 residues. CDR1 and CDR2 (germline): SGHRS, YFSETQ. V lost 3 bases and J lost 4, with 25 bases in between. This clone was seen repeatedly, ten times or more. What it binds is unknown. The read terminates 3 residues before the CDR3 end, so the remaining end is supplied by the germline J gene. This sequence joins TRBV5-1 and TRBJ2-2; D possibly corresponds to TRBD2 (6 bases). This sequence was found in a person aged 18-70 years in good health. The sample consisted of peripheral blood mononuclear cells. The CDR3 here is CASSSMEGRGLIGTGELFF. The CDR3 bases that were read are TGCGCCAGCAGCTCAATGGAGGGGAGAGGGCTGATAGGCACCGGGGAG.